This T cell receptor (beta chain) was observed in a study of long-term antiretroviral therapy in people with HIV. As to this clone: The antigen remains unidentified.

Findings and limits, study-wide: With ART, diversity went up but was still lower than in transplant donor controls. Pre-ART clonal expansion yielded clones that dominated the repertoire at all time points.

Before DNA extraction, roughly 0.95-10 million cryopreserved PBMC were held in the samples. Running of the v3.0 immunoSEQ assay took place at survey level. Sequencing used immunoSEQ multiplex PCR; TCRdb keeps in-frame clones, though not all of them. The table includes roughly 15,000 clones, roughly 86% detected once. Germline CDR1 MNHEY, CDR2 SVGAGI. The CDR3 is 13 amino acids. The junction had 3 bases not matched to a gene; V was cut back by 0 bases and J by 8 bases. The chain is built from TRBV6-5 and TRBJ1-2, with 7 bases lining up with TRBD1. The sequence came from a man aged 35-49 years with HIV. This specimen was unsorted PBMCs, taken 6.2 years after starting antiretroviral therapy. The CDR3 DNA reads as TGTGCCAGCAGTTACTCAACAGGGGCCGGCTACACCTTC. The encoded protein is CASSYSTGAGYTF.